The subject of this entry is one T cell receptor beta chain. The data belong to a study of PD-L1 blockade in urothelial cancer. Measured with immunoSEQ multiplex PCR; TCRdb has only the in-frame clones, and not every one. The table records approximately 48,000 clones, approximately 83% of them present only once. This CDR3 contains 12 residues. V gave up 6 bases and J gave up 5 bases, with 10 bases separating them. The germline V gene has CDR1 MGHDK and CDR2 SYGVNS. The source material was PBMCs, sampled around atezolizumab (anti-PD-L1) treatment. V is TRBV25-1 and J is TRBJ2-5, with D perhaps matching TRBD2 (5 bases). The receptor comes from a man between 60 and 75 years old with urothelial cancer. CDR3 nucleotides: TGTGCCAGCAGAGGATCGGGGGAGACCCAGTACTTC. It is translated as CASRGSGETQYF.